This T cell receptor beta chain was recorded in a study of cytomegalovirus exposure and HLA in healthy donors. Overall study: As released early, the data held around 80 million unique TCRs from HLA-typed donors. Broader study findings: Later analysis showed TCR association rates varying by HLA locus, highest for DRB1 and lowest for HLA-C. With high specificity and sensitivity, the classifier reportedly diagnosed cytomegalovirus status.

After removal of 6 bases from V and 5 bases from J, the junction contained 14 bases not matched to a gene. CDR1 and CDR2 from the germline V gene are MDHEN and SYDVKM. The length of the CDR3 is 16 residues. Notes on this clone: Its cognate antigen is unknown.

The primer mix had 60 Vbeta and 13 Jbeta primers. Profiling relied on immunoSEQ multiplex PCR, and the TCRdb table lists in-frame clones only, not all of them. Here the sample spans around 150,000 clones, roughly 73% being singletons. This TCR came from a woman in her forties in good health and CMV-seropositive. Sample: PBMCs. The chain links TRBV28 to TRBJ2-5; TRBD2 matches at 8 bases. The CDR3 DNA reads TGTGCCAGCAGCCCGGTAGCGGGGCTCCGTGGTGAGACCCAGTACTTC. Its translation: CASSPVAGLRGETQYF.